A selection of T cell receptor beta chains follows, all from one sample in a study of T-cell memory formation after mild COVID-19. TCRdb reanalysed the 5' RACE reads using MiXCR and keeps one entry per CDR3 protein. The sample carries about 250,000 distinct CDR3 sequences, about a sixth recorded once. The sample was PBMCs or a T cell subset sorted from them (not recorded which). The receptor set was obtained from a man between 18 and 35 years old who had mild COVID-19 (a few samples of this study predate the infection). Cell type and time point are not known. CDR3s include the opening cysteine and the closing phenylalanine or tryptophan. The order of the fields is clone size, D gene, V gene, J gene, CDR3 protein, CDR3 DNA. D genes are given only for firm matches. The listing skips clone size in some rows; elsewhere it reads once, few, many or a size class.

clone_size: .; d_call: .; v_call: TRBV29-1; j_call: TRBJ2-1; cdr3_aa: CSARGWGDGEQFF; cdr3_nt: TGCAGCGCCCGAGGCTGGGGGGATGGCGAGCAGTTCTTC
clone_size: .; d_call: TRBD1; v_call: TRBV10-3; j_call: TRBJ2-2; cdr3_aa: CAISYPGQGAGELFF; cdr3_nt: TGTGCCATCAGTTATCCGGGACAGGGAGCCGGGGAGCTGTTTTTT
clone_size: few; d_call: .; v_call: TRBV5-1; j_call: TRBJ2-2; cdr3_aa: CASSNTHGFWSGELFF; cdr3_nt: TGCGCCAGCAGCAACACCCACGGGTTTTGGTCCGGGGAGCTGTTTTTT
clone_size: few; d_call: .; v_call: TRBV12-3/TRBV12-4; j_call: TRBJ1-1; cdr3_aa: CASSNLVVTEAFF; cdr3_nt: TGTGCCAGCAGCAACCTAGTTGTCACTGAAGCTTTCTTT
clone_size: few; d_call: .; v_call: TRBV7-9; j_call: TRBJ1-1; cdr3_aa: CASSLRQLVTEAFF; cdr3_nt: TGTGCCAGCAGCTTGCGACAGCTTGTCACTGAAGCTTTCTTT
clone_size: few; d_call: .; v_call: TRBV18; j_call: TRBJ1-1; cdr3_aa: CASSPVAGLVNTEAFF; cdr3_nt: TGTGCCAGCTCACCAGTGGCCGGGTTGGTGAACACTGAAGCTTTCTTT
clone_size: .; d_call: .; v_call: TRBV6-2/TRBV6-3; j_call: TRBJ2-1; cdr3_aa: CASSQAGTYNEQFF; cdr3_nt: TGTGCCAGCAGTCAGGCGGGGACCTACAATGAGCAGTTCTTC
clone_size: few; d_call: TRBD2; v_call: TRBV9; j_call: TRBJ2-1; cdr3_aa: CATGGGRYNEQFF; cdr3_nt: TGTGCCACCGGCGGGGGGAGATACAATGAGCAGTTCTTC
clone_size: few; d_call: .; v_call: TRBV18; j_call: TRBJ2-5; cdr3_aa: CASSPRSETQYF; cdr3_nt: TGTGCCAGCTCACCACGCTCAGAGACCCAGTACTTC
clone_size: .; d_call: .; v_call: TRBV2; j_call: TRBJ2-5; cdr3_aa: CASSEGPGAGEETQYF; cdr3_nt: TGTGCCAGCAGTGAAGGACCCGGGGCAGGGGAAGAGACCCAGTACTTC
clone_size: few; d_call: .; v_call: TRBV5-1; j_call: TRBJ2-1; cdr3_aa: CASSFRDSGGSYNEQFF; cdr3_nt: TGCGCCAGCAGCTTCCGGGACAGCGGGGGTTCCTACAATGAGCAGTTCTTC
clone_size: few; d_call: .; v_call: TRBV28; j_call: TRBJ1-3; cdr3_aa: CASSLGGTSGNTIYF; cdr3_nt: TGTGCCAGCAGTTTGGGGGGGACATCTGGAAACACCATATATTTT
clone_size: .; d_call: .; v_call: TRBV5-5; j_call: TRBJ1-2; cdr3_aa: CASSLAVGIGGYTF; cdr3_nt: TGTGCCAGCAGCTTGGCCGTGGGAATAGGTGGCTACACCTTC
clone_size: .; d_call: TRBD2; v_call: TRBV12-3/TRBV12-4; j_call: TRBJ2-3; cdr3_aa: CASSFTSGGRTDTQYF; cdr3_nt: TGTGCCAGCAGTTTCACCAGCGGGGGACGCACAGATACGCAGTATTTT
clone_size: many; d_call: .; v_call: TRBV5-1; j_call: TRBJ1-4; cdr3_aa: CASSLKAGDEKLFF; cdr3_nt: TGCGCCAGCAGCTTGAAGGCGGGTGATGAAAAACTGTTTTTT
clone_size: .; d_call: .; v_call: TRBV15; j_call: TRBJ1-3; cdr3_aa: CATSRDNTIYF; cdr3_nt: TGTGCCACCAGCAGAGACAACACCATATATTTT
clone_size: .; d_call: TRBD1; v_call: TRBV6-2/TRBV6-3; j_call: TRBJ2-1; cdr3_aa: CASSYPVSGGLRGGQFF; cdr3_nt: TGTGCCAGCAGTTACCCAGTTTCAGGGGGCCTCCGAGGTGGGCAGTTCTTC
clone_size: .; d_call: .; v_call: TRBV20-1; j_call: TRBJ2-1; cdr3_aa: CSARTTPYEQFF; cdr3_nt: TGCAGTGCTAGAACCACTCCCTACGAGCAGTTCTTC
clone_size: few; d_call: .; v_call: TRBV21-1; j_call: TRBJ2-7; cdr3_aa: CASPFAEQYF; cdr3_nt: TGTGCCAGCCCTTTCGCAGAGCAGTACTTC
clone_size: many; d_call: .; v_call: TRBV6-5; j_call: TRBJ1-1; cdr3_aa: CASSSVGNTEAFF; cdr3_nt: TGTGCCAGCAGTTCCGTCGGGAACACTGAAGCTTTCTTT
clone_size: many; d_call: .; v_call: TRBV5-1; j_call: TRBJ1-2; cdr3_aa: CASSRTPDGYTF; cdr3_nt: TGCGCCAGCTCGAGGACACCTGATGGCTACACCTTC
clone_size: few; d_call: .; v_call: TRBV24-1; j_call: TRBJ1-2; cdr3_aa: CATSESAGFNYGYTF; cdr3_nt: TGTGCCACCAGTGAGTCGGCAGGGTTCAACTATGGCTACACCTTC
clone_size: once; d_call: TRBD1; v_call: TRBV27; j_call: TRBJ2-7; cdr3_aa: CASSYGQEFYEQYF; cdr3_nt: TGTGCCAGCAGCTACGGACAGGAATTCTACGAGCAGTACTTC
clone_size: .; d_call: TRBD2; v_call: TRBV4-3; j_call: TRBJ2-5; cdr3_aa: CASSQAHRAGETQYF; cdr3_nt: TGCGCCAGCAGCCAAGCCCACCGAGCGGGGGAGACCCAGTACTTC
clone_size: .; d_call: .; v_call: TRBV5-5; j_call: TRBJ2-5; cdr3_aa: CASSPGRPGETQYF; cdr3_nt: TGTGCCAGCAGCCCTGGACGGCCGGGAGAGACCCAGTACTTC
clone_size: .; d_call: .; v_call: TRBV7-2; j_call: TRBJ2-1; cdr3_aa: CASSRTRREQFF; cdr3_nt: TGTGCCAGCAGCAGGACGCGGAGGGAGCAGTTCTTC
clone_size: .; d_call: TRBD1; v_call: TRBV18; j_call: TRBJ2-2; cdr3_aa: CASFVDRVANTGELFF; cdr3_nt: TGTGCCAGCTTCGTCGACAGGGTCGCGAACACCGGGGAGCTGTTTTTT
clone_size: few; d_call: .; v_call: TRBV11-1; j_call: TRBJ2-1; cdr3_aa: CASSPNRDYNEQFF; cdr3_nt: TGTGCCAGCAGCCCAAACAGGGACTACAATGAGCAGTTCTTC
clone_size: few; d_call: .; v_call: TRBV7-3; j_call: TRBJ2-3; cdr3_aa: CASSPTGRTDTQYF; cdr3_nt: TGTGCCAGCAGCCCCACGGGCCGCACAGATACGCAGTATTTT
clone_size: .; d_call: .; v_call: TRBV18; j_call: TRBJ1-5; cdr3_aa: CASSGQNSNQPQHF; cdr3_nt: TGTGCCAGCTCCGGCCAAAATAGCAATCAGCCCCAGCATTTT
clone_size: few; d_call: .; v_call: TRBV30; j_call: TRBJ2-2; cdr3_aa: CACRPYRGNLNTGELFF; cdr3_nt: TGTGCCTGTAGACCCTACCGGGGGAACCTAAACACCGGGGAGCTGTTTTTT
clone_size: .; d_call: .; v_call: TRBV28; j_call: TRBJ2-6; cdr3_aa: CASSVRVHRFSGANVLTF; cdr3_nt: TGTGCCAGCAGTGTGCGGGTCCACCGCTTCTCTGGGGCCAACGTCCTGACTTTC
clone_size: .; d_call: .; v_call: TRBV29-1; j_call: TRBJ2-3; cdr3_aa: CSVEDLKAVSTDTQYF; cdr3_nt: TGCAGCGTTGAAGATCTTAAAGCGGTGAGCACAGATACGCAGTATTTT
clone_size: few; d_call: TRBD1; v_call: TRBV5-6; j_call: TRBJ1-5; cdr3_aa: CASSPRQGMEQPQHF; cdr3_nt: TGTGCCAGCAGCCCACGACAGGGCATGGAACAGCCCCAGCATTTT
clone_size: .; d_call: .; v_call: TRBV27; j_call: TRBJ2-5; cdr3_aa: CASSDTDVVGTQYF; cdr3_nt: TGTGCCAGCAGTGATACGGACGTGGTCGGGACCCAGTACTTC
clone_size: .; d_call: .; v_call: TRBV7-3; j_call: TRBJ1-1; cdr3_aa: CASSLNGDTEAFF; cdr3_nt: TGTGCCAGCAGCTTAAACGGGGACACTGAAGCTTTCTTT
clone_size: many; d_call: .; v_call: TRBV4-2; j_call: TRBJ2-2; cdr3_aa: CASSQTTGFSGELFF; cdr3_nt: TGTGCCAGCAGCCAAACCACAGGGTTTAGCGGGGAGCTGTTTTTT
clone_size: few; d_call: .; v_call: TRBV20-1; j_call: TRBJ1-2; cdr3_aa: CSAPDPTNYGYTF; cdr3_nt: TGCAGTGCCCCGGATCCTACTAACTATGGCTACACCTTC
clone_size: few; d_call: .; v_call: TRBV20-1; j_call: TRBJ1-2; cdr3_aa: CSARENNYGYTF; cdr3_nt: TGCAGTGCTAGAGAGAACAACTATGGCTACACCTTC
clone_size: .; d_call: TRBD2; v_call: TRBV27; j_call: TRBJ2-2; cdr3_aa: CASSLSVAGDLGELFF; cdr3_nt: TGTGCCAGCAGTTTATCTGTAGCGGGGGATTTAGGGGAGCTGTTTTTT
clone_size: few; d_call: .; v_call: TRBV2; j_call: TRBJ1-5; cdr3_aa: CASSDGRDNQPQHF; cdr3_nt: TGTGCCAGCAGTGACGGTAGGGATAATCAGCCCCAGCATTTT
clone_size: few; d_call: TRBD1; v_call: TRBV4-1; j_call: TRBJ1-1; cdr3_aa: CASSQDQGDTEAFF; cdr3_nt: TGCGCCAGCAGCCAAGATCAGGGGGACACTGAAGCTTTCTTT